This entry lists 5 T cell receptor beta chains sequenced from one sample in a study of T-cell reconstitution after alpha-beta-depleted transplantation in children. The library targeted TCRbeta and was prepared with unique molecular identifiers. MiXCR was run by TCRdb on the PCR reads, yielding one entry per CDR3 protein. The sample lists approximately 590,000 distinct CDR3 sequences, about 10% occurring once. Sequencing was performed on PBMCs from the stem cell graft donor, taken from the stem cell graft. The receptors come from a human donor who donated a stem cell graft to a child with acute myeloid leukemia.

This chain joins TRBV2 and TRBJ2-1; 8 positions agree with TRBD2. The CDR3 consists of 14 residues. V gave up 10 bases and J gave up 5 bases; unmatched junction bases: 10. Germline lookup yields CDR1 SNHLY and CDR2 FYNNEI. The DNA of the CDR3 is TGTGCCACCGGGGGGGTGCTTGCGAACAATGAGCAGTTCTTC. As protein: CATGGVLANNEQFF.

The J gene is TRBJ2-7, the V gene TRBV28; D is unclear. The V and J ends lost 2 bases and 1 base respectively, with 6 bases between them. The CDR3 loop spans 13 amino acids. Per the germline V gene, CDR1 is MDHEN and CDR2 is SYDVKM. CDR3 amino acids: CASSLVTSYEQYF. The CDR3 region has the DNA TGTGCCAGCAGTTTAGTAACATCCTACGAGCAGTACTTC.

On this clonotype: A single base separates this from a much larger clone, so it may be a read error. The J gene is TRBJ2-2, the V gene TRBV12-3 or TRBV12-4; 7 nucleotides agree with TRBD1. CDR3 length equals 18 residues. CDR3 bases: TGTGCCAGCTGTTTTCAGTTGGCAGGGGGTCTCGGCACCGGGGAGCTGTTTTTT. Protein sequence: CASCFQLAGGLGTGELFF.

The CDR3 loop is CASSLGLSGIGDNEQFF. In nucleotides, the CDR3 is TGTGCCAGCAGCCTTGGACTTAGCGGGATTGGGGACAATGAGCAGTTCTTC. The chain employs TRBV7-9 and TRBJ2-1; TRBD2 matches 8 bases. Trimming cost V 5 bases and J 5 bases; bases outside gene matches: 14. The CDR3 has 17 amino acids. The germline V gene encodes CDR1 SEHNR and CDR2 FQNEAQ (reference sequence).

The chain couples TRBV2 to TRBJ2-3; D perhaps matches TRBD2 (5 bases). The length of the CDR3 is 15 residues. The V end lost 1 base, the J end lost 1 base, and 9 bases lay between the germline ends. From germline, CDR1 is SNHLY and CDR2 FYNNEI. The CDR3 DNA sequence: TGTGCCAGCAGTGAAGGGGGTAGCGGCACAGATACGCAGTATTTT. Translating gives CASSEGGSGTDTQYF.